This TCR beta chain was sequenced during a study of cytomegalovirus exposure and HLA in healthy donors. As for this clone: Its antigen is not known.

The PCR ran on 60 Vbeta and 13 Jbeta primers. Libraries were prepared by immunoSEQ multiplex PCR; TCRdb keeps only in-frame clonotypes and omits some of them. Among around 150,000 clones listed, around 80% were seen once. Study-wide findings and caveats: Presence/absence comparisons presumed near-even sequencing depth among donors. CMV serostatus was the only recorded immune exposure for donors. According to the study, about 180 TCR beta chains were cytomegalovirus-associated.

The CDR3 covers 12 residues. The germline V gene encodes CDR1 MGHRA and CDR2 YSYEKL. V lost 6 bases and J lost 1, with 6 bases in between. The receptor's source is a male donor in good health and CMV-seropositive. The V gene is TRBV4-1, the J gene TRBJ1-2, with a possible D match to TRBD1 (5 bases). The sequenced sample consisted of PBMCs. The CDR3 sequence: CASSRGNYGYTF. DNA for the CDR3: TGCGCCAGCAGTAGGGGTAACTATGGCTACACCTTC.